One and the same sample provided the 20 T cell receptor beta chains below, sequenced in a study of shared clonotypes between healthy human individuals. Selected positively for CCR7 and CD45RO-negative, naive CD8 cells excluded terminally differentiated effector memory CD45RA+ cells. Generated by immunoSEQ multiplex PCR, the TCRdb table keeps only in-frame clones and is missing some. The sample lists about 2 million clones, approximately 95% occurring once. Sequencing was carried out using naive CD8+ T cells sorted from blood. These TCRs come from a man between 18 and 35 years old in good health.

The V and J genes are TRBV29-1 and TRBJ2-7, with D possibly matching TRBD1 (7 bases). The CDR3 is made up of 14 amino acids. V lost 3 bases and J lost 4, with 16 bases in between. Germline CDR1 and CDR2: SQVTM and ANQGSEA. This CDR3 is CSVELGQGGYEQYF. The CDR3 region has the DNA TGCAGCGTTGAGTTGGGTCAGGGGGGATACGAGCAGTACTTC.

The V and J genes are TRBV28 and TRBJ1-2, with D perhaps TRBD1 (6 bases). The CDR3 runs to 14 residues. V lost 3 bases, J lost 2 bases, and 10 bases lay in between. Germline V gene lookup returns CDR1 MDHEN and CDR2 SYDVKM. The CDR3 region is CASSLAGVNYGYTF. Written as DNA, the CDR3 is TGTGCCAGCAGTTTGGCAGGGGTAAACTATGGCTACACCTTC.

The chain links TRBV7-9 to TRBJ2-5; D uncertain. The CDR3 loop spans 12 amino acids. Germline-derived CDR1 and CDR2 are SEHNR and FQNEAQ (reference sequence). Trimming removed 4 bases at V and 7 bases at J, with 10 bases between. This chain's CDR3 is CASSSHAWTQYF. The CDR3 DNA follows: TGTGCCAGCAGCTCCCACGCATGGACCCAGTACTTC.

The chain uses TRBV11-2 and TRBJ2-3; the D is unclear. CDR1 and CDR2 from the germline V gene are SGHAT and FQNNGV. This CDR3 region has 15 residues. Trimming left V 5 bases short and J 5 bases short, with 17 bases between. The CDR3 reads CASSATGVIRDTQYF. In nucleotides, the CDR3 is TGTGCCAGCAGCGCAACTGGGGTTATCAGAGATACGCAGTATTTT.

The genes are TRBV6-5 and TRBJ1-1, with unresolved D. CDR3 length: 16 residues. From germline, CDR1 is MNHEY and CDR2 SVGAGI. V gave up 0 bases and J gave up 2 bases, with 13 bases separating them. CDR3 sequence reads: CASSYSVGEDNTEAFF. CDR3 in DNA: TGTGCCAGCAGTTACTCCGTCGGGGAGGACAACACTGAAGCTTTCTTT.

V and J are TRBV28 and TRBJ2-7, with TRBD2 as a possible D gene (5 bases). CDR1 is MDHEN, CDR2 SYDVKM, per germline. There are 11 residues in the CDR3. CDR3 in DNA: TGTGCGGGCGGGCCGGGGTACGAGCAGTACTTC. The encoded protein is CAGGPGYEQYF.

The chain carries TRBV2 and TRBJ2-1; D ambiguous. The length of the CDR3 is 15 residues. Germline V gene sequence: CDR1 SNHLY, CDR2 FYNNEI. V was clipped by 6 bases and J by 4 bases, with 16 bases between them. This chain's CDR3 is CASRGPLGSYNEQFF. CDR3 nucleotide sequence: TGTGCCAGCAGGGGCCCTTTGGGATCTTACAATGAGCAGTTCTTC.

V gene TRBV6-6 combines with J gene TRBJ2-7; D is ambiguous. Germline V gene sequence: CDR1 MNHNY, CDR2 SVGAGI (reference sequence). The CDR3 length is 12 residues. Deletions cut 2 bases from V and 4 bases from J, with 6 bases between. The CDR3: CASSYDLYEQYF. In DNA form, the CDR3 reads TGTGCCAGCAGTTACGACCTTTACGAGCAGTACTTC.

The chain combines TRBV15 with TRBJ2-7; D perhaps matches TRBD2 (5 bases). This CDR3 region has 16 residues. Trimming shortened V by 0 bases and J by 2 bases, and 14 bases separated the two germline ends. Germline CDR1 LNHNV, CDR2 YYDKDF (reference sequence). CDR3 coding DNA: TGTGCCACCAGCAGAGATGTAGGACGGGAAGCCTACGAGCAGTACTTC. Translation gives CATSRDVGREAYEQYF.

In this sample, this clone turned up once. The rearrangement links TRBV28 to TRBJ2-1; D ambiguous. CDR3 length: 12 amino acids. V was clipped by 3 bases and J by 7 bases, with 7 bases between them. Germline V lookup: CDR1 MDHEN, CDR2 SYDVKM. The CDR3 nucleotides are TGTGCCAGCAGTTTTAGTTGGAATGAGCAGTTCTTC. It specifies CASSFSWNEQFF.

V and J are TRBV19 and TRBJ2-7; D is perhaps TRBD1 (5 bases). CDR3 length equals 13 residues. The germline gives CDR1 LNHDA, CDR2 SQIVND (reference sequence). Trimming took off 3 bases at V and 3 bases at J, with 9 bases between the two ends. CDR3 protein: CASSIDSLYEQYF. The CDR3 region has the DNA TGTGCCAGTAGTATTGACAGCCTCTACGAGCAGTACTTC.

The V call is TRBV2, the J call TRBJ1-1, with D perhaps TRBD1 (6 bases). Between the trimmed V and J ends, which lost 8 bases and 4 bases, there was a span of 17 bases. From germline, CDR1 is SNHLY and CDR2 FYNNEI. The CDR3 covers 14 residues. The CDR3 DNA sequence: TGTGCCAGCCGTAAACAGGGTACCTTCACTGAAGCTTTCTTT. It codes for CASRKQGTFTEAFF.

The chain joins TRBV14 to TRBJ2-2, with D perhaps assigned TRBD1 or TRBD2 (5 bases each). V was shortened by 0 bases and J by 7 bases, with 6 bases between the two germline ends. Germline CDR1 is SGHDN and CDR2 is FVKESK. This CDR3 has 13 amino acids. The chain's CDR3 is CASSQEGVGELFF. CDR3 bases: TGTGCCAGCAGCCAAGAGGGGGTCGGGGAGCTGTTTTTT.

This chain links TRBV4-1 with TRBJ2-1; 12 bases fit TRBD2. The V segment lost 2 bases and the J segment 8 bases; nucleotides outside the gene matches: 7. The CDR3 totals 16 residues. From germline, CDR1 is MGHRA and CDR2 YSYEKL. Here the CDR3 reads CASSQQRTSGDDEQFF. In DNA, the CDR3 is TGCGCCAGCAGCCAACAGAGGACTAGCGGGGACGATGAGCAGTTCTTC.

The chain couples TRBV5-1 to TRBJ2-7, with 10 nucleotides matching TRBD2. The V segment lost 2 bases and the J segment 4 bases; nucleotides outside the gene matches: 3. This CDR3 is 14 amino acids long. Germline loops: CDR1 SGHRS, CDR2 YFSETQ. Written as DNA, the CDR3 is TGCGCCAGCAGCTTTAGCGGGGGGCAATACGAGCAGTACTTC. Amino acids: CASSFSGGQYEQYF.

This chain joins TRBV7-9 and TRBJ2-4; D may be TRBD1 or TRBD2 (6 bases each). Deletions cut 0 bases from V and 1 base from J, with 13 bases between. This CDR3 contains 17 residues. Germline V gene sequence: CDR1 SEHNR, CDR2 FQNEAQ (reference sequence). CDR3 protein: CASSLAPGALAKNIQYF. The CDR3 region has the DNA TGTGCCAGCAGCTTAGCGCCGGGGGCCCTTGCCAAAAACATTCAGTACTTC.

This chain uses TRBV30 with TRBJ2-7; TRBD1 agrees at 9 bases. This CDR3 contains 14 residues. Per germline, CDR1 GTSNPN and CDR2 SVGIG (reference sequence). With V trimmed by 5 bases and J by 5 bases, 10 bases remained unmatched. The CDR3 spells CAWGDGTGSHEQYF. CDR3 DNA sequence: TGTGCCTGGGGTGACGGGACAGGGTCCCACGAGCAGTACTTC.

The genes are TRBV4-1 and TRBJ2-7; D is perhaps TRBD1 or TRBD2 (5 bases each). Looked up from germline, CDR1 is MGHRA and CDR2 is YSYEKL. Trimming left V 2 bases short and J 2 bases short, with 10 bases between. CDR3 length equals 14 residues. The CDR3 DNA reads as TGCGCCAGCAGCCAACTACTAGGGGCCTACGAGCAGTACTTC. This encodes CASSQLLGAYEQYF.

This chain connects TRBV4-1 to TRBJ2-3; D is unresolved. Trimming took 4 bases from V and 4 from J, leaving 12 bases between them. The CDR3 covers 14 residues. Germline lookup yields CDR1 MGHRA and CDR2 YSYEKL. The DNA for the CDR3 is TGCGCCAGCAGCCTCACCAGGCCCCCAGATACGCAGTATTTT. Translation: CASSLTRPPDTQYF.

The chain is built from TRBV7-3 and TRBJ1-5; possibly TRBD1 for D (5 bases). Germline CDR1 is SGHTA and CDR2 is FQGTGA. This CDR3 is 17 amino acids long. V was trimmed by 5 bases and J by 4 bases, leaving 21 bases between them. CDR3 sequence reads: CASSVGRGNNRNQPQHF. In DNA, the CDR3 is TGTGCCAGCAGCGTGGGGCGAGGGAACAACAGGAATCAGCCCCAGCATTTT.